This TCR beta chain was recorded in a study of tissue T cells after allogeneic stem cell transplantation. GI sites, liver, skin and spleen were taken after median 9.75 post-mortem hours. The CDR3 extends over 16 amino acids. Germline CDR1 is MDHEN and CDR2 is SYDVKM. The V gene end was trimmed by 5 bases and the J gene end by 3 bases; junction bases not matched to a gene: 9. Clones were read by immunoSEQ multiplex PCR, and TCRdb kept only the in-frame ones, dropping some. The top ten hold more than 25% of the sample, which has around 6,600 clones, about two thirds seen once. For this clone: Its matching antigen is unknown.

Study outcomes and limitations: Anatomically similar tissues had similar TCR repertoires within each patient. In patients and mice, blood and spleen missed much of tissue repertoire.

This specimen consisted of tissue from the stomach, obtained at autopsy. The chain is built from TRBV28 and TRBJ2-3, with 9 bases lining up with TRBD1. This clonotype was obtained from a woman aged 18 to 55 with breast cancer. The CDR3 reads CASSPPWGTGTDTQYF. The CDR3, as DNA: TGTGCCAGCAGTCCTCCTTGGGGGACAGGGACAGATACGCAGTATTTT.